Each of the 3 T cell receptor beta chains below was sequenced from the same sample in a study of cytomegalovirus exposure and HLA in healthy donors. The PCR made use of 60 Vbeta and 13 Jbeta primers. Assay: immunoSEQ multiplex PCR; the TCRdb copy retains only in-frame clones and omits some. Here the sample table reports around 140,000 clones. Sequencing was carried out using PBMCs. Receptors originate from a woman aged 40-49 years in good health and CMV-seronegative.

The V call is TRBV18, the J call TRBJ1-2, with a possible D match to TRBD1 (5 bases). The CDR3 has 14 residues. CDR1 and CDR2 (germline): KGHSH, LQKENI. V gave up 6 bases and J gave up 0 bases, with 11 bases separating them. The CDR3 here is CASSADSSNYGYTF. CDR3 sequence (DNA): TGTGCCAGCTCCGCTGACAGTTCTAACTATGGCTACACCTTC.

The rearrangement joins TRBV7-6 to TRBJ1-4; D uncertain. With 5 bases removed from V and 3 bases from J, the gap between germline ends came to 13 bases. CDR3 length: 15 residues. CDR1 is SGHVS and CDR2 is FNYEAQ in the germline V gene. The CDR3 region is CASSQDGGANEKLFF. The CDR3 region has the DNA TGTGCCAGCAGCCAAGACGGAGGAGCTAATGAAAAACTGTTTTTT.

The chain employs TRBV2 and TRBJ2-7; 8 bases map to TRBD1. The ends lost 6 bases at V and 0 bases at J; junction bases unmatched: 7. The CDR3 consists of 15 residues. CDR1 is SNHLY, CDR2 FYNNEI, per germline. Here the CDR3 DNA reads TGTGCCAGCAGAGTAGACAGGGGAAACTCCTACGAGCAGTACTTC. This encodes CASRVDRGNSYEQYF.